This T cell receptor (beta chain) was observed in a study of T cell responses to AZD1222 COVID-19 vaccine. Profiling relied on immunoSEQ multiplex PCR, and the TCRdb table lists in-frame clones only, not all of them. The data contain approximately 150,000 clones, 75% to 90% of them singletons. The CDR3 has 13 amino acids. Trimming shortened V by 2 bases and J by 0 bases, and 2 bases separated the two germline ends. Germline CDR1 is SGHDT and CDR2 is YYEEEE. The rearrangement uses TRBV5-6 and TRBJ2-2; D is unresolved. The source was peripheral blood, collected 28 days after the second AZD1222 dose. The receptor was isolated from an adult who received the AZD1222 COVID-19 vaccine. The CDR3 protein is CASSFANTGELFF. CDR3 DNA: TGTGCCAGCAGCTTCGCGAACACCGGGGAGCTGTTTTTT.